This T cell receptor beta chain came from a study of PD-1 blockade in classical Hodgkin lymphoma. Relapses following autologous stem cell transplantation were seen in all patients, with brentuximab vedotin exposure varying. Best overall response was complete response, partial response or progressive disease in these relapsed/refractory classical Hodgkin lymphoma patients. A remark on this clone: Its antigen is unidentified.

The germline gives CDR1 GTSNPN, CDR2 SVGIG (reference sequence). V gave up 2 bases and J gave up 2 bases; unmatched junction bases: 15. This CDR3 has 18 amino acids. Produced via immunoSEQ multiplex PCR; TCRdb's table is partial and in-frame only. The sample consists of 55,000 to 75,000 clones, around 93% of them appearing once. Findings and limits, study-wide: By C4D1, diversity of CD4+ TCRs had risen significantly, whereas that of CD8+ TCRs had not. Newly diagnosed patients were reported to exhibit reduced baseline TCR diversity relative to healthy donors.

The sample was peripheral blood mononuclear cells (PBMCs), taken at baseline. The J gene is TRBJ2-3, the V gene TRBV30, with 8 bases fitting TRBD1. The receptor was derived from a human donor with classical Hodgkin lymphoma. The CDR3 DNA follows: TGTGCCTGGAGTAGGATAGGGGTGGACAGGGCAAACACAGATACGCAGTATTTT. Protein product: CAWSRIGVDRANTDTQYF.